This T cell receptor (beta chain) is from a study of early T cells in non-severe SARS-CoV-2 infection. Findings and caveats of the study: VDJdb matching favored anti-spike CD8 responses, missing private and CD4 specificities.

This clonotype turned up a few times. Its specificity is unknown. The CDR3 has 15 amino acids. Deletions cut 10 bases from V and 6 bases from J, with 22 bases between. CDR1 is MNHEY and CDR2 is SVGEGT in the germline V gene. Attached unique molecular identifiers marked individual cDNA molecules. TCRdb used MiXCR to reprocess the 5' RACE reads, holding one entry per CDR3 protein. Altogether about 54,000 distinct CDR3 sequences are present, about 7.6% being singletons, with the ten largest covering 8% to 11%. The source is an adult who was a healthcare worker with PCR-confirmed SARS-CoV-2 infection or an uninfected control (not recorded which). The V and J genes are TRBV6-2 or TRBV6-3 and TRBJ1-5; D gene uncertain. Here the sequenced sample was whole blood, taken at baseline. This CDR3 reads CATKSGYNILQPQHF. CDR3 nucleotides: TGTGCCACCAAAAGCGGGTACAATATCCTTCAGCCCCAGCATTTT.